These 16 T cell receptor beta chains came from one sample sequenced in a study of human thymus T cells. The data were produced by immunoSEQ multiplex PCR, yet TCRdb's version contains in-frame clones alone and is incomplete. This sample has under 70,000 clones, with 90% to 95% found just once. Sequenced: blood. These receptors were collected from a boy in the first two years of life with a congenital heart defect but otherwise immunologically healthy.

The V call is TRBV19, the J call TRBJ1-1; D perhaps matches TRBD1 (5 bases). This CDR3 contains 13 residues. The V gene lost 5 bases and the J gene lost 7 bases, with 14 bases spanning the gap. Germline V CDR1 and CDR2: LNHDA, SQIVND (reference sequence). The CDR3 DNA follows: TGTGCCAGTAGTCGGGACGGGGCGGGTGAAGCTTTCTTT. It is translated as CASSRDGAGEAFF.

V gene TRBV30 combines with J gene TRBJ2-7; weak D call: TRBD1 (6 bases). There are 13 residues in the CDR3. The germline gives CDR1 GTSNPN, CDR2 SVGIG (reference sequence). The V gene lost 0 bases and the J gene lost 5 bases, with 11 bases spanning the gap. For the CDR3, the DNA is TGTGCCTGGAGTGTAGTCAGGGGAAACGAGCAGTACTTC. As protein: CAWSVVRGNEQYF. The variable domain in full, with the rest retrieved from reference TRBV30 and TRBJ2-7, is SQTIHQWPATLVQPVGSPLSLECTVEGTSNPNLYWYRQAAGRGLQLLFYSVGIGQISSEVPQNLSASRPQDRQFILSSKKLLLSDSGFYLCAWSVVRGNEQYFGPGTRLTVT.

V and J are TRBV19 and TRBJ2-1; TRBD2 matches at 14 bases. Looked up from germline, CDR1 is LNHDA and CDR2 is SQIVND (reference sequence). The CDR3 totals 15 residues. J gave up 7 bases and V 7 bases, and 6 bases lay outside the gene matches. In DNA, the CDR3 is TGTGCCAGTAAGTCGGGACTAGCGGGAGAGAATGAGCAGTTCTTC. Translated, it gives CASKSGLAGENEQFF.

The V gene is TRBV27, the J gene TRBJ2-1; 13 bases map to TRBD2. J was trimmed by 0 bases and V by 4 bases; bases with no gene match: 3. This CDR3 region has 17 residues. Germline CDR1 reads MNHEY; CDR2 reads SMNVEV (reference sequence). CDR3 in amino acids: CASSSGTSGVSYNEQFF. DNA for the CDR3: TGTGCCAGCAGTTCTGGGACTAGCGGGGTCTCCTACAATGAGCAGTTCTTC.

The chain joins TRBV4-1 to TRBJ2-7, with D possibly matching TRBD1 (8 bases). Deletions cut 4 bases from V and 5 bases from J, with 15 bases between. There are 14 residues in the CDR3. Germline values: CDR1 MGHRA, CDR2 YSYEKL. CDR3 DNA: TGCGCCAGCAGCCGAGACACAGGGGGGGACGAGCAGTACTTC. Its protein is CASSRDTGGDEQYF.

This chain connects TRBV7-2 to TRBJ2-2, with D hard to call. Germline CDR1 reads SGHTA; CDR2 reads FQGNSA. V lost 5 bases and J lost 1, with 8 bases in between. The CDR3 sequence is 14 residues long. This chain's CDR3 is CASSQSKNTGELFF. CDR3 sequence (DNA): TGTGCCAGCAGCCAATCCAAGAACACCGGGGAGCTGTTTTTT. Full variable domain (outside the CDR3, taken from reference TRBV7-2 and TRBJ2-2): GAGVSQSPSNKVTEKGKDVELRCDPISGHTALYWYRQSLGQGLEFLIYFQGNSAPDKSGLPSDRFSAERTGGSVSTLTIQRTQQEDSAVYLCASSQSKNTGELFFGEGSRLTVL.

V usage is TRBV15 and J usage is TRBJ2-2; a possible D gene is TRBD1 (5 bases). Trimming removed 3 bases from V and 8 bases from J, with 22 bases in between. The CDR3 has 17 amino acids. Looked up from germline, CDR1 is LNHNV and CDR2 is YYDKDF (reference sequence). The CDR3 loop reads CATSRFYHGPTGGELFF. The CDR3 coding sequence is TGTGCCACCAGCAGGTTTTACCATGGACCTACAGGTGGGGAGCTGTTTTTT.

This clone was seen once. V usage is TRBV27 and J usage is TRBJ2-3, with no clear D. This CDR3 spans 13 amino acids. V was cut by 6 bases and J by 0 bases, with 7 bases left in between. Germline CDR1 is MNHEY and CDR2 is SMNVEV (reference sequence). The CDR3 loop reads CASRAFSTDTQYF. CDR3 nucleotide sequence: TGTGCCAGCAGGGCCTTTAGCACAGATACGCAGTATTTT.

The rearrangement links TRBV13 to TRBJ2-7; 13 nucleotides match TRBD2. The CDR3 is 14 amino acids. Germline CDR1 and CDR2: PRHDT and FYEKMQ (reference sequence). J lost 7 bases, V lost 5 bases, and 5 bases had no gene match. The chain's CDR3 is CASSQLAGGREQYF. CDR3 coding DNA: TGTGCCAGCAGCCAACTAGCGGGGGGGCGTGAGCAGTACTTC.

The V call is TRBV6-1, the J call TRBJ2-3; the D gene is possibly TRBD2 (5 bases). Deletions cut 3 bases from V and 1 base from J, with 14 bases between. In germline, CDR1 is MNHNS, CDR2 SASEGT. CDR3 length: 16 amino acids. The CDR3 protein is CASSDRSRAGTDTQYF. DNA for the CDR3: TGTGCCAGCAGTGATCGGTCGAGGGCGGGCACAGATACGCAGTATTTT.

The chain recombines TRBV7-9 with TRBJ2-3; 8 nucleotides align to TRBD2. The germline V gene encodes CDR1 SEHNR and CDR2 FQNEAQ (reference sequence). The J segment lost 1 base and the V segment lost 1 base, leaving 10 bases of the junction unmatched. CDR3 size: 18 residues. The CDR3 region has the DNA TGTGCCAGCAGCTTAGGGCGAGCGGGAGTGCCAGGCACAGATACGCAGTATTTT. Translation gives CASSLGRAGVPGTDTQYF.

The V and J genes are TRBV2 and TRBJ1-1; D unclear. The V gene's germline CDR1 is SNHLY and CDR2 FYNNEI. The CDR3 extends over 14 amino acids. Trimming removed 1 base from V and 0 bases from J, with 6 bases in between. The CDR3: CASSEVRLNTEAFF. The CDR3 DNA reads TGTGCCAGCAGTGAAGTGAGGTTGAACACTGAAGCTTTCTTT.

The chain uses TRBV25-1 and TRBJ2-1, with a tentative D call TRBD1 (5 bases). The CDR3 contains 13 residues. V lost 3 bases and J lost 4, with 7 bases in between. Germline-derived CDR1 and CDR2 are MGHDK and SYGVNS. The CDR3 bases are TGTGCCAGCAGTGAGCACAGGTACAATGAGCAGTTCTTC. Amino acid sequence: CASSEHRYNEQFF.

This chain connects TRBV27 to TRBJ1-5; unclear D gene. Germline CDR1 and CDR2: MNHEY and SMNVEV (reference sequence). Trimming removed 2 bases from V and 4 bases from J, with 9 bases in between. The CDR3 sequence is 14 residues long. In DNA, the CDR3 is TGTGCCAGCAGTTTAGATTTCTGGAATCAGCCCCAGCATTTT. This sequence encodes CASSLDFWNQPQHF.

The rearrangement joins TRBV7-9 to TRBJ2-1; D gene unclear. Germline CDR1 is SEHNR and CDR2 is FQNEAQ (reference sequence). The CDR3 loop spans 12 amino acids. With 2 bases removed from V and 9 bases from J, the gap between germline ends came to 8 bases. The CDR3 loop reads CASSLFGGEQFF. DNA of the CDR3: TGTGCCAGCAGCTTATTCGGTGGTGAGCAGTTCTTC.

The J gene is TRBJ2-7, the V gene TRBV19; 8 bases are a match to TRBD1. J gave up 2 bases and V 0 bases, and 3 bases lay outside the gene matches. Germline values: CDR1 LNHDA, CDR2 SQIVND (reference sequence). CDR3 length: 15 amino acids. CDR3 nucleotides: TGTGCCAGTAGTATAGAGAGGACAGGGACCTACGAGCAGTACTTC. This codes for CASSIERTGTYEQYF.